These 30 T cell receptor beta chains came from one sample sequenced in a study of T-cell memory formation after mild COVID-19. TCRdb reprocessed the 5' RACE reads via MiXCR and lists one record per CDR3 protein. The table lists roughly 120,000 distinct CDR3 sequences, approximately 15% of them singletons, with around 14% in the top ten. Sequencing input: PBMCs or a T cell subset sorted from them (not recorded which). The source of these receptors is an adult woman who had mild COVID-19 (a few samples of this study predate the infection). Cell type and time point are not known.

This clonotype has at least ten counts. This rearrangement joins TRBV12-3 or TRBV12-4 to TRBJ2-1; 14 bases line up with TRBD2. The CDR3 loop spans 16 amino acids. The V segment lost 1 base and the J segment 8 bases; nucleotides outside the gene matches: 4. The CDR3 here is CASSLGTSGGYHEQFF. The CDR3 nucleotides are TGTGCCAGCAGTTTAGGGACTAGCGGGGGGTATCATGAGCAGTTCTTC.

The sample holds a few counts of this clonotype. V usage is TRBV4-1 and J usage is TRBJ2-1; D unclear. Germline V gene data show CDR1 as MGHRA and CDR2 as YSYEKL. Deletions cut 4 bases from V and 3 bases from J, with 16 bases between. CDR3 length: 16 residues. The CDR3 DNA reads TGCGCCAGCAGCCGAGAATTTGGAGCTGACTACAATGAGCAGTTCTTC. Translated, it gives CASSREFGADYNEQFF.

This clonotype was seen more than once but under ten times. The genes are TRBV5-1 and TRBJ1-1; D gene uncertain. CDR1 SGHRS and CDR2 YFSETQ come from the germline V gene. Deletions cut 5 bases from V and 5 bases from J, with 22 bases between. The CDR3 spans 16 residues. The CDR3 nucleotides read TGCGCCAGCAGACTGGGAACTGGGCAAGGGTTGACTGAAGCTTTCTTT. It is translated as CASRLGTGQGLTEAFF.

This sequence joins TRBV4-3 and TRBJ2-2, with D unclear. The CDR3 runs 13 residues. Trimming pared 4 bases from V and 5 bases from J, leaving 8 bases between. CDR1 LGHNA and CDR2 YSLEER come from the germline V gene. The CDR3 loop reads CASSPQATGELFF. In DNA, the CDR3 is TGCGCCAGCAGCCCGCAGGCAACCGGGGAGCTGTTTTTT.

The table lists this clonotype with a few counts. CDR3 loop: CASSPVMGTQYF. In DNA, the CDR3 is TGTGCCAGCAGTCCCGTCATGGGTACGCAGTATTTT. The gene calls are TRBV2 and TRBJ2-3; no clear D gene. CDR1 is SNHLY, CDR2 FYNNEI, per germline. Trimming took off 5 bases at V and 8 bases at J, with 11 bases between the two ends. The CDR3 is made up of 12 amino acids. The whole variable domain, filled in from reference TRBV2 and TRBJ2-3, reads EPEVTQTPSHQVTQMGQEVILRCVPISNHLYFYWYRQILGQKVEFLVSFYNNEISEKSEIFDDQFSVERPDGSNFTLKIRSTKLEDSAMYFCASSPVMGTQYFGPGTRLTVL.

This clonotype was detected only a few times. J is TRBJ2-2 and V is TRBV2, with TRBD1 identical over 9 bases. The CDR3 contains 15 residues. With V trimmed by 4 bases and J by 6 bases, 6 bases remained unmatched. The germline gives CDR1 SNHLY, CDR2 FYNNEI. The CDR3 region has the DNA TGTGCCAGCAGTGCCGACAGGGGGGGACCCGGGGAGCTGTTTTTT. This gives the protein CASSADRGGPGELFF.

The CDR3 DNA reads as TGTGCCAGCAGTGCCGGGAAAGGGTGGAATGAGCAGTTCTTC. Protein sequence: CASSAGKGWNEQFF. The rearrangement uses TRBV2 and TRBJ2-1, with D possibly TRBD2 on 5 matching bases. From germline, CDR1 is SNHLY and CDR2 FYNNEI. Trimming shortened V by 4 bases and J by 7 bases, and 14 bases separated the two germline ends. The CDR3 has 14 residues.

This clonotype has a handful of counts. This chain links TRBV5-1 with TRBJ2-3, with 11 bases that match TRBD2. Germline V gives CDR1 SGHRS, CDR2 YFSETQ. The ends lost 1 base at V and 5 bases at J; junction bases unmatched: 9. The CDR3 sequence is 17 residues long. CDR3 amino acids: CASSLIRLAGREDTQYF. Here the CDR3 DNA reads TGCGCCAGCAGCTTGATCAGACTAGCGGGGAGGGAAGATACGCAGTATTTT.

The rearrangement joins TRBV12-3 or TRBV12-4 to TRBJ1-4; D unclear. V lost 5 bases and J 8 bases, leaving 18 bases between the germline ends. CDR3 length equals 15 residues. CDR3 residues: CASSPQVNLVEKLFF. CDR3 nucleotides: TGTGCCAGCAGTCCACAAGTAAATTTGGTAGAAAAACTGTTTTTT.

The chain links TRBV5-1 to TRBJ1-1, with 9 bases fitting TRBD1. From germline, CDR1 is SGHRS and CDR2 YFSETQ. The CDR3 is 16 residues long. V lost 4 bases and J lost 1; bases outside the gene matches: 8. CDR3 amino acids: CASSTAGTGSNTEAFF. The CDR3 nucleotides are TGCGCCAGCAGCACCGCCGGGACAGGGTCGAACACTGAAGCTTTCTTT.

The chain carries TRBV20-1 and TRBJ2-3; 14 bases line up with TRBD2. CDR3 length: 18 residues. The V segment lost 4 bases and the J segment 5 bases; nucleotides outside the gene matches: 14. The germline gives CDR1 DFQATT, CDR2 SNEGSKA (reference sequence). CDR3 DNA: TGCAGTGCTATAGGGACTAGCGGGAGAGGGGCCACTGGAGATACGCAGTATTTT. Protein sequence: CSAIGTSGRGATGDTQYF.

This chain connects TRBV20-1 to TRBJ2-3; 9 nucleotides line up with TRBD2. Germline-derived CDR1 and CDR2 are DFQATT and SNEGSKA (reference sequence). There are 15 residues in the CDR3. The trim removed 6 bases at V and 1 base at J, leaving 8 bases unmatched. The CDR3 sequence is CSARGRARGTDTQYF. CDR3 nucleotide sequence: TGCAGTGCCCGCGGGAGGGCCAGGGGCACAGATACGCAGTATTTT.

The CDR3 DNA is TGTGCCAGCAGCCAAGACTATGACTGGTCCTACGAGCAGTACTTC. Protein: CASSQDYDWSYEQYF. The chain employs TRBV3-1 and TRBJ2-7, with no clear D. Between the trimmed V and J ends, which lost 0 bases and 1 base, there was a span of 10 bases. Germline lookup yields CDR1 LGHDT and CDR2 YNNKEL (reference sequence). This CDR3 spans 15 amino acids.

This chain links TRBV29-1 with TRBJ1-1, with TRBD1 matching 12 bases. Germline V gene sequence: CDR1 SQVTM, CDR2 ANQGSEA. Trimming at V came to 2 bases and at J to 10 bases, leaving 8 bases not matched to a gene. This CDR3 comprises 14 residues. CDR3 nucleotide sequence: TGCAGCGTTGAACGGGACAGGGGGCGATTAGGAGCTTTCTTT. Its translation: CSVERDRGRLGAFF.

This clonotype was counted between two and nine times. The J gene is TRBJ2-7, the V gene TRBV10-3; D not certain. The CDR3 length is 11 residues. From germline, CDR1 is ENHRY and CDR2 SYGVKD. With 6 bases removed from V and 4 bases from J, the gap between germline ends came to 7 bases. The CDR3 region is CAIRTGYEQYF. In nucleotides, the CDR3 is TGTGCCATCAGGACGGGTTACGAGCAGTACTTC.

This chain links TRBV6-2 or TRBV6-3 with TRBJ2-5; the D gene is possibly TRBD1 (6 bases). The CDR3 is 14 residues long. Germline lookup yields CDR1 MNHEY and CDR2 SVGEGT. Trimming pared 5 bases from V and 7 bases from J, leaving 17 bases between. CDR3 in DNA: TGTGCCAGCAGTAAAAACAGGGTTGAAGGGACCCAGTACTTC. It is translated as CASSKNRVEGTQYF.

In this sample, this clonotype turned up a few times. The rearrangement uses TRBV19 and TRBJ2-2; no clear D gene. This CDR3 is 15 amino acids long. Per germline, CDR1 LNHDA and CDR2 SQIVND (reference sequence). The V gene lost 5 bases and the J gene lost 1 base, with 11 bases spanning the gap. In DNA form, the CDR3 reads TGTGCCAGTAGTTTAGCACCCAAGAACACCGGGGAGCTGTTTTTT. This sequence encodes CASSLAPKNTGELFF.

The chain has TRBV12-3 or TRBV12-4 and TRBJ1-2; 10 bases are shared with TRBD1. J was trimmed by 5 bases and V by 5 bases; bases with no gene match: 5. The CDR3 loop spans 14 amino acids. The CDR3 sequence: CASSARTGGYGYTF. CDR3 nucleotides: TGTGCCAGCAGTGCCCGGACAGGGGGTTATGGCTACACCTTC.

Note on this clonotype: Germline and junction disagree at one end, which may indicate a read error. The CDR3 region is CASSHPRGARVF. DNA for the CDR3: TGTGCCAGCAGCCACCCCCGGGGTGCTCGAGTCTTT. V and J are TRBV14 and TRBJ1-1, with D hard to call. This CDR3 is 12 amino acids long. CDR1 and CDR2 from the germline V gene are SGHDN and FVKESK.

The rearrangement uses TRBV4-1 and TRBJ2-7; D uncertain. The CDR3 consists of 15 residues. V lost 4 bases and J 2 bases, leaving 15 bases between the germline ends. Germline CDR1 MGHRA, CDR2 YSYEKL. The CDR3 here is CASSRDMSGAYEQYF. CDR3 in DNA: TGCGCCAGCAGCCGTGACATGAGTGGGGCCTACGAGCAGTACTTC.

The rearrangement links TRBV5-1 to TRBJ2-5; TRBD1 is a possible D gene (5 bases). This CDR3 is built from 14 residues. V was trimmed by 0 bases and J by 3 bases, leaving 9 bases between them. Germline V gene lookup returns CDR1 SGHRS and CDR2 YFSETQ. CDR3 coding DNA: TGCGCCAGCAGCTTGGTTGCAGGGAAAGAGACCCAGTACTTC. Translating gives CASSLVAGKETQYF.

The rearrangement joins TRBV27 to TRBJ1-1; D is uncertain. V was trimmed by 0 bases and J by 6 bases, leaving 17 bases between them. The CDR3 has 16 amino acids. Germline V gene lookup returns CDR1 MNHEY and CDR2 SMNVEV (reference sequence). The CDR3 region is CASSLSPTFIYPEAFF. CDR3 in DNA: TGTGCCAGCAGTTTATCCCCGACGTTCATTTACCCTGAAGCTTTCTTT.

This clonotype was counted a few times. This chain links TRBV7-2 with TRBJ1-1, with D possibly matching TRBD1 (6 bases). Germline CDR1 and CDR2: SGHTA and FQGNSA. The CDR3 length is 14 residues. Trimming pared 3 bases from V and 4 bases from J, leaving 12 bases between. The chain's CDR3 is CASSFPGVGTEAFF. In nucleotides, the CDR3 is TGTGCCAGCAGCTTTCCAGGGGTTGGCACTGAAGCTTTCTTT.

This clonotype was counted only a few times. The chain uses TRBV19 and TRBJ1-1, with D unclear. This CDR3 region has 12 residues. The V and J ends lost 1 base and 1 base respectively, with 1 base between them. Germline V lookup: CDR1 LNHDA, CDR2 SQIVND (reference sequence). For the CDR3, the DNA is TGTGCCAGTAGTATAGGGAACACTGAAGCTTTCTTT. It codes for CASSIGNTEAFF.

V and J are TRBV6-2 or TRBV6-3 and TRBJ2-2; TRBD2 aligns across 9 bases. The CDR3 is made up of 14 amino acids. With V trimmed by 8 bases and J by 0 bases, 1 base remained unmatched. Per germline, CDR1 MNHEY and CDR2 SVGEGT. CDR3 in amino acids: CASRTSANTGELFF. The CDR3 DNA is TGTGCCAGCCGGACTAGCGCGAACACCGGGGAGCTGTTTTTT.

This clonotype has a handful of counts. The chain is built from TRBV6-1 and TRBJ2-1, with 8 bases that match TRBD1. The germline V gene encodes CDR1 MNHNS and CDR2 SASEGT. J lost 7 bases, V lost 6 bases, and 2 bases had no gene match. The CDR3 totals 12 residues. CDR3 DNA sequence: TGTGCCAGCAGATGGACAGGGAATGAGCAGTTCTTC. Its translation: CASRWTGNEQFF.

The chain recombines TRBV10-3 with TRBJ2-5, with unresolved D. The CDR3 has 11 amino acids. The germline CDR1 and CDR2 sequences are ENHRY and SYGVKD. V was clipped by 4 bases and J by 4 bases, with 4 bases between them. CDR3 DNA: TGTGCCATCAGTGTGAGAGAGACCCAGTACTTC. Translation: CAISVRETQYF.

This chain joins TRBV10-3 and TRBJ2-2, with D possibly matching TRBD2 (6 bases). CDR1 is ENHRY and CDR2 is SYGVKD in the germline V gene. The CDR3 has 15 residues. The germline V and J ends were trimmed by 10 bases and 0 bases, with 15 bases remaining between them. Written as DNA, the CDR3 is TGTGCCACCCGGGACTCCCAAACGAACACCGGGGAGCTGTTTTTT. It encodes CATRDSQTNTGELFF.

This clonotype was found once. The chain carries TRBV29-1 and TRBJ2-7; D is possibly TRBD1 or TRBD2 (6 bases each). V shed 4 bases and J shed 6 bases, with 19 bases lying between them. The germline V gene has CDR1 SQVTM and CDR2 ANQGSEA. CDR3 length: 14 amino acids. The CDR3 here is CSVAYGGRQGEQYF. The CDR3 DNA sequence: TGCAGCGTTGCGTATGGGGGGCGCCAGGGCGAGCAGTACTTC.

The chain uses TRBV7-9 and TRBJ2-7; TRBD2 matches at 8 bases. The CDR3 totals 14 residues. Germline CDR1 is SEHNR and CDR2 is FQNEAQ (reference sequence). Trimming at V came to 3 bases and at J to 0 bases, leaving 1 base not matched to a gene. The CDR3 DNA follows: TGTGCCAGCAGCTTGACTAGCGTCTCCTACGAGCAGTACTTC. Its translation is CASSLTSVSYEQYF.